This section outlines one TCR beta chain sequence together with its context. In its sample, this clonotype was seen a few times. The antigen it binds to is not known. No per-base quality is available; no much larger clone lies one base away. This sample stems from a study of blood T cells in healthy people across ages (dated by TCRdb to 2015 to 2017). Background for the entire study: In model experiments, template switching captured roughly one uniquely barcoded TCR beta cDNA molecule for every two T cells. To track age-related changes in TCR beta repertoire diversity, the study relied on deep sequencing normalized with unique cDNA molecular identifiers. Donors were grouped into four age groups: young (average roughly 17 years), middle-aged (less than 40), aged (around 66) and long-lived (just over 80). To avoid experimental bias, donors of different ages were distributed randomly across sequencing lanes. Two additional independent replicas of 1 million unique cDNA reads from the same blood draw were analyzed for two donors (one aged 18 to 30 and one aged 80 or older). The investigation overall reported the following: Compared with the aged group, the long-lived group had more naive CD4+ T cells, fewer expanded clones and increased TCR diversity, a pattern suggesting age selection. As age increased, observed TCR beta diversity per million T cells dropped in a roughly linear way, and a significant reduction was already evident by age about 40. Because profiling used bulk unsorted PBMCs, naive and antigen-experienced compartments could not be compared conclusively. There was a strong correlation between observed TCR beta diversity and the percentage of naive T cells measured by flow cytometry. Estimates of total diversity from one million sequenced T cells were regarded as lower bounds and underestimates. Because the CMV infection status of the donors was unknown, age-related changes in expanded clonotypes may potentially have been confounded.

The library was obtained by 5' RACE. The sequencer was an Illumina HiSeq 2500. A second PCR of roughly 7 to 11 cycles was performed with a sample-barcoded 5' primer and a J-beta primer mix. A unique molecular identifier was introduced onto each TCR beta cDNA molecule by a template-switch 5' adaptor carrying 12 random nucleotides. Each sample yielded at least 3 million CDR3-containing paired-end reads. First-strand cDNA was synthesized from all RNA with the Mint cDNA synthesis kit, primed by a TRBC-specific oligonucleotide. After uracil-DNA glycosylase treatment, a first 18-cycle PCR used universal primers M1SS and BC2_uni_R on all cDNA. The published analysis was carried out like this. Each sample was normalized by randomly selecting 1 million high-quality reads, each carrying a distinct molecular identifier. Reads with shared molecular identifiers were discarded instead of being binned into consensus sequences. MiTCR, set to a Q25 quality threshold and the strictest error-elimination algorithm, was used for CDR3 identification, clonotype clustering and error correction. A nonparametric unseen species model with Euler transformation was used to estimate a lower bound on total TCR beta diversity. TCRdb's own reprocessing of the public reads used fastp at Q25 and MiXCR and kept productive beta chains. Identical CDR3 protein sequences are pooled into one entry, listed with their most common genes and DNA. TCRdb, not the authors, supplied the V and J calls. This sample holds some 1.4 million distinct CDR3 sequences; roughly 40% were observed only once. Of the sample, under 8% falls within the top ten clones.

CDR1 is given as SEHNR and CDR2 as FQNEAQ, both from the germline V gene (reference sequence). Inclusive of the bounding cysteine and phenylalanine, the CDR3 is 14 residues long. Only the CDR3 region is kept as DNA, spanning 42 bases read in frame from base 1. The donors were a few dozen Caucasian individuals from Russia, aged roughly 6 to 90 years, who were systemically healthy. Roughly 11 milliliters of peripheral blood were drawn from each donor into EDTA-treated Vacutainer tubes. PBMCs were isolated by Ficoll-Paque density-gradient centrifugation, with at least 6 million obtained per sample. Total RNA was extracted from PBMCs with Trizol reagent, with at least 6 micrograms obtained per sample. For every donor, an aliquot of PBMCs went through flow cytometry to measure the percentages of naive CD45RAhigh/CD27high T cells.

The sequence was collected from a woman in her late teens or twenties in good health. This sequence uses TRBV7-9 and TRBJ2-5, with 9 junctional bases fitting TRBD1. The DNA end is more similar to TRBJ2-7, so the J call may be wrong. Material for sequencing was blood. The bases read TGTGCCAGCAGCTTCAGGACAGGGGACGGCGAGCAGTACTTC. Its amino acids are CASSFRTGDGEQYF.